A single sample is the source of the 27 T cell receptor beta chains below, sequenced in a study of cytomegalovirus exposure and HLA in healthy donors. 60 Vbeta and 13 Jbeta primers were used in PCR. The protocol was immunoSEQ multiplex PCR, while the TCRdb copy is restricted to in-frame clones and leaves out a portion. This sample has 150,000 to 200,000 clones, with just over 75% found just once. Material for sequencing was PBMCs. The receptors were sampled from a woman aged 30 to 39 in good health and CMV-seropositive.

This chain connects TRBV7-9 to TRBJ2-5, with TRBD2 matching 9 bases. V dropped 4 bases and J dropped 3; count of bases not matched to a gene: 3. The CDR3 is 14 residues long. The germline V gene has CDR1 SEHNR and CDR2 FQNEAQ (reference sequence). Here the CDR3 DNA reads TGTGCCAGCAGCTGGAGACTAGCGGAAGAGACCCAGTACTTC. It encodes CASSWRLAEETQYF. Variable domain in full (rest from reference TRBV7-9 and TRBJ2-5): DTGVSQNPRHKITKRGQNVTFRCDPISEHNRLYWYRQTLGQGPEFLTYFQNEAQLEKSRLLSDRFSAERPKGSFSTLEIQRTEQGDSAMYLCASSWRLAEETQYFGPGTRLLVL.

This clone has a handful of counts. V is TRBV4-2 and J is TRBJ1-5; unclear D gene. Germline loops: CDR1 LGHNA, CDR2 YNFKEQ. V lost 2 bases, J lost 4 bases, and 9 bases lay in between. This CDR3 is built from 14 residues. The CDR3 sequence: CASSQFDKNQPQHF. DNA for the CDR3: TGTGCCAGCAGCCAATTCGACAAGAATCAGCCCCAGCATTTT.

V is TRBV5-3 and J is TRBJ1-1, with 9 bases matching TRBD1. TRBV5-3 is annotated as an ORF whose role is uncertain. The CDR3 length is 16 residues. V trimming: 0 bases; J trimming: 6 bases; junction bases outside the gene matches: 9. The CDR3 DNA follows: TGTGCCAGAAGCTTGGGGGGACAGGGTGTTCGCGCTGAAGCTTTCTTT. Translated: CARSLGGQGVRAEAFF.

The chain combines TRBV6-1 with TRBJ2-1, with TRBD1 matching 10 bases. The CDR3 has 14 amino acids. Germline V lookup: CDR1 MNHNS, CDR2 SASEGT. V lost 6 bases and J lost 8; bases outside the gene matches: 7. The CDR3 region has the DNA TGTGCCAGCAGGGTAGACAGGGGGCCCGATGAGCAGTTCTTC. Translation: CASRVDRGPDEQFF.

CDR3 DNA sequence: TGTGCCAGTAGTATAGGAACAGCGGGATCCTTTCTTAGCACAGATACGCAGTATTTT. The encoded protein is CASSIGTAGSFLSTDTQYF. The rearrangement uses TRBV19 and TRBJ2-3, with TRBD2 matching 7 bases. The J segment lost 0 bases and the V segment lost 1 base, leaving 13 bases of the junction unmatched. The CDR3 is 19 residues long. CDR1 LNHDA and CDR2 SQIVND come from the germline V gene (reference sequence).

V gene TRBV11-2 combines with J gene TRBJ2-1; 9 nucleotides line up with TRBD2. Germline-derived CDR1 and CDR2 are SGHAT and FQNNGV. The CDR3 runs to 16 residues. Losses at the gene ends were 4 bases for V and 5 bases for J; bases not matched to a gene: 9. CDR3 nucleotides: TGTGCCAGCAGCTCCTTAGCGGGAGACGGGCACAATGAGCAGTTCTTC. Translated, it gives CASSSLAGDGHNEQFF.

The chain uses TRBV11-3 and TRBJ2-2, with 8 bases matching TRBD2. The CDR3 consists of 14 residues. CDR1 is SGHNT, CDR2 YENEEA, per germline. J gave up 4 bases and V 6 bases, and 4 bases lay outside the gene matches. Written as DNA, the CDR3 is TGTGCCAGCAGTCTCGGGAGGGCCACCGGGGAGCTGTTTTTT. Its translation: CASSLGRATGELFF.

The CDR3 region is CASSFLAGPIYEQYF. The CDR3 DNA sequence: TGTGCCAGCAGCTTTCTAGCGGGTCCGATTTACGAGCAGTACTTC. V and J are TRBV11-3 and TRBJ2-7, with 8 positions matching TRBD2. The length of the CDR3 is 15 residues. J gave up 4 bases and V 3 bases, and 8 bases lay outside the gene matches. Germline CDR1 SGHNT, CDR2 YENEEA.

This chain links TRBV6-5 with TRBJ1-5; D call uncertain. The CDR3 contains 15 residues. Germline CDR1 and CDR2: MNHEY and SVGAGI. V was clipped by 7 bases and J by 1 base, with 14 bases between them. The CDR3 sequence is CASTQTRLSNQPQHF. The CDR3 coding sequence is TGTGCCAGCACGCAAACGCGGCTGAGCAATCAGCCCCAGCATTTT.

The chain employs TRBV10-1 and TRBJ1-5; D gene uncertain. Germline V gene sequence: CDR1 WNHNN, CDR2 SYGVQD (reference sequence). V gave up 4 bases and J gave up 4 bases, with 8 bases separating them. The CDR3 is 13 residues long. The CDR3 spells CASSVGQNQPQHF. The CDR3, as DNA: TGCGCCAGCAGTGTTGGCCAAAATCAGCCCCAGCATTTT.

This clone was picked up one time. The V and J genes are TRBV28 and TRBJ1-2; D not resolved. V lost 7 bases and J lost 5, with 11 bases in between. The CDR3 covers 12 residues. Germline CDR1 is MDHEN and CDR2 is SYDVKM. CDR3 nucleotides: TGTGCCAGCACTGAGAGGCGGTATGGCTACACCTTC. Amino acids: CASTERRYGYTF.

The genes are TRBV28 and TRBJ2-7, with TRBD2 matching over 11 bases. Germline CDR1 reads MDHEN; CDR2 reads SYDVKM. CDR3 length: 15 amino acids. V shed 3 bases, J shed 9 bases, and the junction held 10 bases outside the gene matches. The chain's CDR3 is CASSFPGLAVQWQYF. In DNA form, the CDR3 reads TGTGCCAGCAGTTTCCCGGGACTAGCGGTTCAATGGCAGTACTTC.

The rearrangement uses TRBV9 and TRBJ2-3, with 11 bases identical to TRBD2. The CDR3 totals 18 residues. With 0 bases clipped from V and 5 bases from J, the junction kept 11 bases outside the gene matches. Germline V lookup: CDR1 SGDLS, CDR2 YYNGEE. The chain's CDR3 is CASSVEGGVAGGQDTQYF. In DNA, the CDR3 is TGTGCCAGCAGCGTAGAGGGGGGCGTAGCGGGAGGGCAAGATACGCAGTATTTT.

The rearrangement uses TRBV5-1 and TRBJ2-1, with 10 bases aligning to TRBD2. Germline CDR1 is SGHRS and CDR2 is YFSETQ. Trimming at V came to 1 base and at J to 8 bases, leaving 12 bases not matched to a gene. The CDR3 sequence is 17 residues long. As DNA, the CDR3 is TGCGCCAGCAGCTTGTCTCCGGGGACTAGCGCTCTCGATGAGCAGTTCTTC. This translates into CASSLSPGTSALDEQFF.

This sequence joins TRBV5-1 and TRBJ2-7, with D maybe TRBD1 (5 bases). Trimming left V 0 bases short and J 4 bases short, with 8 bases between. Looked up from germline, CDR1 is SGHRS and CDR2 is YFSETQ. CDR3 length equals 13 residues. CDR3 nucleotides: TGCGCCAGCAGCTTGGGTACAGGTTACGAGCAGTACTTC. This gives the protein CASSLGTGYEQYF.

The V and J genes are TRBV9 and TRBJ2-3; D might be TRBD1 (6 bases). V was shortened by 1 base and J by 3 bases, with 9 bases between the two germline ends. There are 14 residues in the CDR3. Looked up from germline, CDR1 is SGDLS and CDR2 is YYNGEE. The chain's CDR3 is CASSVRQGTDTQYF. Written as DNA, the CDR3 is TGTGCCAGCAGCGTAAGGCAGGGGACAGATACGCAGTATTTT.

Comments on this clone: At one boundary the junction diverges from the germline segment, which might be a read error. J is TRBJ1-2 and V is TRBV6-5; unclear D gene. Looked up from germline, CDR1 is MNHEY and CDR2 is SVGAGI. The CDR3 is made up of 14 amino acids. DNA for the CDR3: TGTGCCAGCAATTACCTCCCCGGGGTTGGCGGCTACACCTTC. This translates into CASNYLPGVGGYTF.

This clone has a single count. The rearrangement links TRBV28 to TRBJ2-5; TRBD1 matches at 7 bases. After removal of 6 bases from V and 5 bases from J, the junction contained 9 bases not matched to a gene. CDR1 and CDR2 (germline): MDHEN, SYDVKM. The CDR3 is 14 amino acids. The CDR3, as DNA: TGTGCCAGCAGACAGGGGATGGAAGGGGAGACCCAGTACTTC. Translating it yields CASRQGMEGETQYF.

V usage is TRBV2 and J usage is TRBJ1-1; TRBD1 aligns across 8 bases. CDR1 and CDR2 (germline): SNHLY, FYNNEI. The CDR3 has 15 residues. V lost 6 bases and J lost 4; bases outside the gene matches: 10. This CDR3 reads CASSTTYRGVTEAFF. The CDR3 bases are TGTGCCAGCAGCACCACTTACAGGGGGGTCACTGAAGCTTTCTTT. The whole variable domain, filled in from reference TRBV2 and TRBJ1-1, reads EPEVTQTPSHQVTQMGQEVILRCVPISNHLYFYWYRQILGQKVEFLVSFYNNEISEKSEIFDDQFSVERPDGSNFTLKIRSTKLEDSAMYFCASSTTYRGVTEAFFGQGTRLTVV.

CDR3 protein: CASSFQGGRNGYTF. Written as DNA, the CDR3 is TGTGCCAGCAGTTTTCAAGGAGGGCGGAATGGCTACACCTTC. The chain is built from TRBV27 and TRBJ1-2, with no clear D. The CDR3 loop spans 14 amino acids. Looked up from germline, CDR1 is MNHEY and CDR2 is SMNVEV (reference sequence). Trimming removed 3 bases at V and 6 bases at J, with 14 bases between.

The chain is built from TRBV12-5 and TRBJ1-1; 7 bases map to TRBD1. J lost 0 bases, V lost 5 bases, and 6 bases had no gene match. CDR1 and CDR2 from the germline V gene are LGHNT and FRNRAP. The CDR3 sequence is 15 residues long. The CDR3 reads CASGLRQGMNTEAFF. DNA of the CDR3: TGTGCTAGTGGTCTCCGACAGGGCATGAACACTGAAGCTTTCTTT.

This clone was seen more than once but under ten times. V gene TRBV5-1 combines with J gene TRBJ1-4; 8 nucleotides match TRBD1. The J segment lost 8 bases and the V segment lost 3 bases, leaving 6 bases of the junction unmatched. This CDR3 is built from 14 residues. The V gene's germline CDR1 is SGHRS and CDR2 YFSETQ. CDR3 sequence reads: CASSSGGGLEKLFF. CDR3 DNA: TGCGCCAGCAGCTCAGGGGGCGGCTTGGAAAAACTGTTTTTT.

This chain's CDR3 is CASSSWTSSPNEQFF. DNA for the CDR3: TGTGCCAGCAGCTCCTGGACTAGTAGCCCCAATGAGCAGTTCTTC. V is TRBV13 and J is TRBJ2-1; 7 bases fit TRBD2. V trimming: 4 bases; J trimming: 6 bases; junction bases outside the gene matches: 9. CDR3 length: 15 residues. In germline, CDR1 is PRHDT, CDR2 FYEKMQ (reference sequence).

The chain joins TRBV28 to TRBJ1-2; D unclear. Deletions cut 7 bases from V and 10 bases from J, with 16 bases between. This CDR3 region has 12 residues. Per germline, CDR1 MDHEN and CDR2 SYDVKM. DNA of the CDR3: TGTGCCAGCACATCCCATACAGAGCACTACACCTTC. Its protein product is CASTSHTEHYTF.

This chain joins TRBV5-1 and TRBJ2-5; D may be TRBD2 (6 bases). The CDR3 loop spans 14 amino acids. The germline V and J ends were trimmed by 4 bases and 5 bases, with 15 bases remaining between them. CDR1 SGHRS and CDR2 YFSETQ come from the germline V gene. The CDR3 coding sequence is TGCGCCAGCAGCCCGGGAGACTCCCGGGAGACCCAGTACTTC. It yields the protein CASSPGDSRETQYF.

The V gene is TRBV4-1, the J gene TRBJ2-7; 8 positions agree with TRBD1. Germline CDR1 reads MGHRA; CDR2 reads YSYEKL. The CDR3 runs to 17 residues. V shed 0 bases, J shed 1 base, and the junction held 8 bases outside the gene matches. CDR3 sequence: CASSQEGQGALSYEQYF. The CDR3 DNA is TGCGCCAGCAGCCAAGAAGGGCAGGGGGCTCTTTCCTACGAGCAGTACTTC.

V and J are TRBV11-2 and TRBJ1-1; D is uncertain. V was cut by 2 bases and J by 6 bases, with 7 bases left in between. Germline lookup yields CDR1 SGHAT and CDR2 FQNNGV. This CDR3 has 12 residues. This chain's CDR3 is CASSLQSAEAFF. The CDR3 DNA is TGTGCCAGCAGCTTACAATCAGCTGAAGCTTTCTTT.